The 7 T cell receptor beta chains below were found in one sample sequenced in a study of post-analysis software for immune sequencing data. The study, taken as a whole, reports: When patients were compared with controls, about five TRBV segments were more frequent, TRBV5-6, TRBV5-1 and TRBV20-1 among them.

Prepared TCR beta cDNA libraries contained unique molecular identifiers. MiXCR was run by TCRdb on the PCR reads, yielding one entry per CDR3 protein. This table holds some 800,000 distinct CDR3 sequences, under 60% found once. Their cognate antigens are unknown. Sample: blood. These receptors came from a girl aged 5 to 17 with multiple sclerosis.

In this sample, this clonotype turned up a few times. This chain uses TRBV6-1 with TRBJ2-7; D call uncertain. The CDR3 runs to 15 residues. From germline, CDR1 is MNHNS and CDR2 SASEGT. Trimming left V 4 bases short and J 1 base short, with 14 bases between. CDR3 DNA: TGTGCCAGCAGTGTTCGGCTCCCGCCGTCCTACGAGCAGTACTTC. Translating it yields CASSVRLPPSYEQYF.

This clonotype was counted only a few times. This chain connects TRBV20-1 to TRBJ1-6; 10 bases are shared with TRBD1. J gave up 10 bases and V 6 bases, and 9 bases lay outside the gene matches. The CDR3 runs 14 residues. Germline CDR1 is DFQATT and CDR2 is SNEGSKA (reference sequence). CDR3 nucleotides: TGCAGTGCGCCGGGACAGGGGATTGAGTCACCCCTCCACTTT. Protein product: CSAPGQGIESPLHF.

The CDR3 region is CAISTGGGDTEAFF. DNA of the CDR3: TGTGCCATCTCCACCGGGGGCGGGGACACTGAAGCTTTCTTT. This sequence joins TRBV10-3 and TRBJ1-1, with TRBD1 as a possible D gene (6 bases). The germline CDR1 and CDR2 sequences are ENHRY and SYGVKD. V was cut by 8 bases and J by 3 bases, with 16 bases left in between. This CDR3 has 14 residues.

This sequence joins TRBV5-1 and TRBJ2-7; the match to TRBD1 covers 8 bases. The CDR3 extends over 14 amino acids. Looked up from germline, CDR1 is SGHRS and CDR2 is YFSETQ. Trimming at V came to 0 bases and at J to 5 bases, leaving 4 bases not matched to a gene. In DNA form, the CDR3 reads TGCGCCAGCAGCTTGGGACAGGGGACCGACGAGCAGTACTTC. It translates to CASSLGQGTDEQYF. Variable domain in full (rest from reference TRBV5-1 and TRBJ2-7): KAGVTQTPRYLIKTRGQQVTLSCSPISGHRSVSWYQQTPGQGLQFLFEYFSETQRNKGNFPGRFSGRQFSNSRSEMNVSTLELGDSALYLCASSLGQGTDEQYFGPGTRLTVT.

The rearrangement joins TRBV27 to TRBJ2-7, with D perhaps being TRBD1 or TRBD2 (5 bases each). The CDR3 covers 15 residues. The germline V gene encodes CDR1 MNHEY and CDR2 SMNVEV (reference sequence). Trimming left V 5 bases short and J 4 bases short, with 18 bases between. CDR3 sequence reads: CASSPISLEGYEQYF. For the CDR3, the DNA is TGTGCCAGCAGTCCGATCTCCCTTGAGGGGTACGAGCAGTACTTC.

This rearrangement joins TRBV5-5 to TRBJ2-1, with D hard to call. CDR1 is SGHKS, CDR2 YYEKEE, per germline (reference sequence). The CDR3 is made up of 12 amino acids. The V and J ends lost 0 bases and 6 bases respectively, with 4 bases between them. The CDR3 loop is CASSLDINEQFF. DNA for the CDR3: TGTGCCAGCAGCTTGGACATCAATGAGCAGTTCTTC. Filled out from reference TRBV5-5 and TRBJ2-1, the complete variable domain reads DAGVTQSPTHLIKTRGQQVTLRCSPISGHKSVSWYQQVLGQGPQFIFQYYEKEERGRGNFPDRFSARQFPNYSSELNVNALLLGDSALYLCASSLDINEQFFGPGTRLTVL.

This clonotype has only a few counts. This chain uses TRBV6-1 with TRBJ2-7; TRBD1 aligns across 10 bases. The CDR3 is 17 amino acids. From germline, CDR1 is MNHNS and CDR2 SASEGT. J gave up 4 bases and V 6 bases, and 15 bases lay outside the gene matches. In DNA, the CDR3 is TGTGCCAGCAGACCCGGTGCGGGACAGGGGACAAAATACGAGCAGTACTTC. It specifies CASRPGAGQGTKYEQYF.